The clone carrying this T cell receptor beta chain appeared many times. This sample is drawn from a study of regulatory T cells in long-lasting Graves disease. The time point here: newly diagnosed GD, antithyroid drugs for less than 3 months. There was RNA extracted from PBMCs, and the TCR library was made from it. Building the TCR beta libraries relied on iRepertoire HTBI primers, and CDR3 regions underwent Arm-PCR. TCRdb reanalysed the multiplex PCR reads using MiXCR and keeps one entry per CDR3 protein. This sample has approximately 480,000 distinct CDR3 sequences, with 16% found just once. V shed 3 bases and J 2 bases; nucleotides not matched to a gene: 8. Germline lookup yields CDR1 SGHRS and CDR2 YFSETQ. The CDR3 totals 15 residues. The same sample was also used in a study of T cells in Graves' hyperthyroidism and ophthalmopathy.

The chain is built from TRBV5-1 and TRBJ2-7; 7 nucleotides match TRBD1. This receptor was identified in a man aged 35 to 55 with Graves disease. The sample in question was peripheral blood mononuclear cells (PBMCs), obtained at new diagnosis, from a patient treated with antithyroid drugs. The CDR3 region is CASSYRDSITYEQYF. The CDR3 region has the DNA TGCGCCAGCAGCTACCGGGACAGCATAACCTACGAGCAGTACTTC.